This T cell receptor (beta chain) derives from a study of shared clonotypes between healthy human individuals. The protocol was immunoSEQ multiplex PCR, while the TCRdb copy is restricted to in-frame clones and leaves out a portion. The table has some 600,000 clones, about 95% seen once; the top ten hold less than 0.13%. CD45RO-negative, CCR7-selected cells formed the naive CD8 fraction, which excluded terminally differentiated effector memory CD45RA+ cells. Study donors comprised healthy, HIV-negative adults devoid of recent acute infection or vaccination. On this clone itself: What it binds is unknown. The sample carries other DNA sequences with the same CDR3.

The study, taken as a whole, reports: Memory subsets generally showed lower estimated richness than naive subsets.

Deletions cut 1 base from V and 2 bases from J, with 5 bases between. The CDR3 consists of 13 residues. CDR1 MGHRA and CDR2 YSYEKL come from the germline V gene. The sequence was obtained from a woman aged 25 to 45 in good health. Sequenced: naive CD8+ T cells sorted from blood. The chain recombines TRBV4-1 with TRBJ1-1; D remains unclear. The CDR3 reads CASSQGRNTEAFF. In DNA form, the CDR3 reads TGCGCCAGCAGCCAAGGTCGTAACACTGAAGCTTTCTTT.